The 19 T cell receptor beta chains reported below all come from one sample, sequenced in a study of cytomegalovirus exposure and HLA in healthy donors. Primers for the PCR totalled 60 Vbeta and 13 Jbeta. Clones were sequenced by immunoSEQ multiplex PCR, and TCRdb holds only the in-frame ones, with some missing. This table holds about 120,000 clones, roughly 72% found once. Sequencing was performed on PBMCs. Source of these receptors: a woman aged 50 to 65 in good health and CMV-seropositive.

This chain connects TRBV11-2 to TRBJ1-2; no firm D call. Trimming removed 5 bases at V and 6 bases at J, with 16 bases between. The germline CDR1 and CDR2 sequences are SGHAT and FQNNGV. This CDR3 spans 14 amino acids. CDR3 in DNA: TGTGCCAGCAGCGAGACGGTAGGAGGGAATGGCTACACCTTC. Amino acid sequence: CASSETVGGNGYTF.

Comment on this clone: Other nucleotide sequences in the sample specify the same CDR3. The chain employs TRBV29-1 and TRBJ2-5; TRBD2 matches at 7 bases. CDR3 size: 15 residues. Germline CDR1 and CDR2: SQVTM and ANQGSEA. The V and J ends lost 0 bases and 4 bases, in that order; junction bases with no gene match: 8. In DNA, the CDR3 is TGCAGCGTTGAAGAGACTAGCCTGAGGGGAGAGACCCAGTACTTC. It yields the protein CSVEETSLRGETQYF. The full variable domain, with the rest looked up from reference TRBV29-1 and TRBJ2-5, is SAVISQKPSRDICQRGTSLTIQCQVDSQVTMMFWYRQQPGQSLTLIATANQGSEATYESGFVIDKFPISRPNLTFSTLTVSNMSPEDSSIYLCSVEETSLRGETQYFGPGTRLLVL.

The gene calls are TRBV28 and TRBJ2-7; D unresolved. V lost 4 bases and J 6 bases, leaving 10 bases between the germline ends. The germline V gene encodes CDR1 MDHEN and CDR2 SYDVKM. The CDR3 is made up of 12 amino acids. DNA for the CDR3: TGTGCCAGCAGTTCTCAGGTAGGCGAGCAGTACTTC. It is translated as CASSSQVGEQYF.

The rearrangement uses TRBV19 and TRBJ1-1; D is unclear. V gave up 3 bases and J gave up 1 base, with 18 bases separating them. CDR3 length equals 17 residues. The germline V gene encodes CDR1 LNHDA and CDR2 SQIVND (reference sequence). The CDR3 loop is CASSITHLRVKNTEAFF. CDR3 bases: TGTGCCAGTAGTATTACGCACCTCCGAGTAAAGAACACTGAAGCTTTCTTT.

This chain uses TRBV30 with TRBJ1-6; the D is unclear. The CDR3 is 13 residues long. The V gene's germline CDR1 is GTSNPN and CDR2 SVGIG (reference sequence). With 3 bases removed from V and 9 bases from J, the gap between germline ends came to 12 bases. CDR3 coding DNA: TGTGCCTGGAGCACCCAGGATGGTTCACCCCTCCACTTT. It translates to CAWSTQDGSPLHF.

The chain has TRBV29-1 and TRBJ2-2; maybe TRBD2 (5 bases). The germline V gene encodes CDR1 SQVTM and CDR2 ANQGSEA. This CDR3 has 14 amino acids. V lost 5 bases to trimming and J lost 4 bases, with 14 bases between them. The DNA for the CDR3 is TGCAGCGTTAAAAGCTACGGGGTCACCGGGGAGCTGTTTTTT. It yields the protein CSVKSYGVTGELFF.

This sequence joins TRBV30 and TRBJ1-4; 7 nucleotides match TRBD1. V shed 2 bases, J shed 10 bases, and the junction held 10 bases outside the gene matches. The CDR3 consists of 14 residues. The germline CDR1 and CDR2 sequences are GTSNPN and SVGIG (reference sequence). The CDR3 DNA reads as TGTGCCTGGAGTCCCAGGTGGAGGGGGCGAAAACTGTTTTTT. Residues: CAWSPRWRGRKLFF.

The chain has TRBV19 and TRBJ1-2, with a tentative D call TRBD1 (5 bases). With 8 bases removed from V and 4 bases from J, the gap between germline ends came to 14 bases. Germline assignment: CDR1 LNHDA and CDR2 SQIVND (reference sequence). CDR3 length equals 13 residues. The DNA of the CDR3 is TGTGCCAGTGGGGCTCGGTCGAGCTATGGCTACACCTTC. Protein product: CASGARSSYGYTF.

CDR3 residues: CASSISTGGNYGYTF. CDR3 DNA: TGTGCCAGTAGTATCTCAACAGGGGGTAACTATGGCTACACCTTC. V usage is TRBV19 and J usage is TRBJ1-2; 8 nucleotides line up with TRBD1. The CDR3 length is 15 residues. Germline CDR1 reads LNHDA; CDR2 reads SQIVND (reference sequence). J lost 1 base, V lost 3 bases, and 4 bases had no gene match.

This sequence joins TRBV29-1 and TRBJ1-5; no firm D call. Germline lookup yields CDR1 SQVTM and CDR2 ANQGSEA. This CDR3 has 14 amino acids. Trimming took off 7 bases at V and 1 base at J, with 14 bases between the two ends. This CDR3 reads CSALDRGSNQPQHF. The DNA for the CDR3 is TGCAGCGCCCTGGACCGGGGAAGCAATCAGCCCCAGCATTTT. The full variable domain, completed using reference TRBV29-1 and TRBJ1-5, is SAVISQKPSRDICQRGTSLTIQCQVDSQVTMMFWYRQQPGQSLTLIATANQGSEATYESGFVIDKFPISRPNLTFSTLTVSNMSPEDSSIYLCSALDRGSNQPQHFGDGTRLSIL.

The rearrangement uses TRBV5-8 and TRBJ1-5, with TRBD1 identical over 7 bases. CDR1 SGHTS and CDR2 YDEGEE come from the germline V gene. J was trimmed by 4 bases and V by 2 bases; bases with no gene match: 15. This CDR3 is 18 amino acids long. CDR3 in DNA: TGTGCCAGCAGCTTCAGTTCACCCCGGGACAGCCTGAATCAGCCCCAGCATTTT. This sequence encodes CASSFSSPRDSLNQPQHF.

This rearrangement joins TRBV21-1 to TRBJ1-1. TRBV21-1 is a pseudogene segment. The length of the CDR3 is 15 residues. The CDR3 here is CASSKERDWNTEAFF. CDR3 nucleotides: TGTGCCAGCAGCAAAGAAAGGGACTGGAACACTGAAGCTTTCTTT.

This clone was counted a single time. The chain uses TRBV7-9 and TRBJ2-2, with 7 bases lining up with TRBD1. Germline V gene lookup returns CDR1 SEHNR and CDR2 FQNEAQ (reference sequence). The CDR3 runs 16 residues. With V trimmed by 10 bases and J by 7 bases, 18 bases remained unmatched. In nucleotides, the CDR3 is TGTGCCAACCCAAAACAGGGGCCGGATGATATCGGGGAGCTGTTTTTT. Translating gives CANPKQGPDDIGELFF.

This sequence joins TRBV18 and TRBJ1-2, with TRBD1 matching 8 bases. Germline CDR1 KGHSH, CDR2 LQKENI. With 6 bases clipped from V and 7 bases from J, the junction kept 13 bases outside the gene matches. CDR3 size: 15 residues. The CDR3 DNA reads TGTGCCAGCTCCTTCACTAACAGGGGGGAAGGTGGCTACACCTTC. Encoded protein: CASSFTNRGEGGYTF.

The chain employs TRBV5-4 and TRBJ1-6; possibly TRBD1 for D (5 bases). This CDR3 contains 12 residues. Germline-derived CDR1 and CDR2 are SGHNT and YYREEE (reference sequence). The V gene lost 4 bases and the J gene lost 10 bases, with 9 bases spanning the gap. The CDR3 is CASSGGNSPLHF. In DNA, the CDR3 is TGTGCCAGCAGCGGGGGGAACTCACCCCTCCACTTT.

This clone appeared once. CDR3: CAISTEGSYNEQFF. CDR3 DNA sequence: TGTGCCATCAGCACGGAGGGCTCCTACAATGAGCAGTTCTTC. The chain links TRBV10-3 to TRBJ2-1, with D possibly being TRBD2 (6 bases). V dropped 6 bases and J dropped 0 bases, with 9 bases sitting between them. Germline V lookup: CDR1 ENHRY, CDR2 SYGVKD. The CDR3 loop spans 14 amino acids.

V usage is TRBV5-1 and J usage is TRBJ1-4; D may be TRBD1 (6 bases). Germline CDR1 reads SGHRS; CDR2 reads YFSETQ. The CDR3 is 19 residues long. Between the trimmed V and J ends, which lost 3 bases and 2 bases, there was a span of 23 bases. The CDR3 DNA reads TGCGCCAGCAGCTCCACCCCGGCGGGCGGGGGGCCTACTAATGAAAAACTGTTTTTT. Protein: CASSSTPAGGGPTNEKLFF.

CDR3 sequence (DNA): TGCACCAGCAGCCATGGGGTAGCAGGGGGCCCCTACGAGCAGTACTTC. This codes for CTSSHGVAGGPYEQYF. This chain joins TRBV1 and TRBJ2-7; TRBD1, the D gene given by the table, was not confirmed from the DNA. TRBV1 is reported as a pseudogene. The CDR3 runs to 16 residues.

This sequence joins TRBV7-9 and TRBJ2-3; D may be TRBD2 (6 bases). This CDR3 has 15 amino acids. Germline CDR1 reads SEHNR; CDR2 reads FQNEAQ (reference sequence). Trimming took off 7 bases at V and 1 base at J, with 15 bases between the two ends. The CDR3 reads CASTFDGGGTDTQYF. In DNA, the CDR3 is TGTGCCAGCACCTTCGATGGCGGGGGCACAGATACGCAGTATTTT.